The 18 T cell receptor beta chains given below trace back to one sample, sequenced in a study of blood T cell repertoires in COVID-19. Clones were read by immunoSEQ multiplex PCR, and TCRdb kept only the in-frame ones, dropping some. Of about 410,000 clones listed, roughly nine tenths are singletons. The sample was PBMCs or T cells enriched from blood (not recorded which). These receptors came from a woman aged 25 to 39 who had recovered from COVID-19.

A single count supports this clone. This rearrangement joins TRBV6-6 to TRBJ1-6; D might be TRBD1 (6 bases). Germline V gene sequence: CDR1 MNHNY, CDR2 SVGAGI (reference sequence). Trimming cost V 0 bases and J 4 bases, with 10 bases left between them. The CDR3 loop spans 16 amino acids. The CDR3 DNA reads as TGTGCCAGCAGTTACTCCCGGACAGTTTATAATTCACCCCTCCACTTT. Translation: CASSYSRTVYNSPLHF.

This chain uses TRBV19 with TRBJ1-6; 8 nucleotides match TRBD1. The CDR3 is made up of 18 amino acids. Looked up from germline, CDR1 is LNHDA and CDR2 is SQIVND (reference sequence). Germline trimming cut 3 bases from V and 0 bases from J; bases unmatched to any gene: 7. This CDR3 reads CASSMAQGGSSYNSPLHF. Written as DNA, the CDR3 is TGTGCCAGTAGTATGGCACAGGGGGGAAGCTCCTATAATTCACCCCTCCACTTT.

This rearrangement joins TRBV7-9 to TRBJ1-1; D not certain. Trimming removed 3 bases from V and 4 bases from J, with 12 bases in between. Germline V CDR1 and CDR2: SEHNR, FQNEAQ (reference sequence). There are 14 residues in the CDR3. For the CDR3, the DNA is TGTGCCAGCAGCTTCCCTTCTAGGAGCACTGAAGCTTTCTTT. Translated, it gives CASSFPSRSTEAFF. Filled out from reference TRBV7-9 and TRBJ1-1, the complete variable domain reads DTGVSQNPRHKITKRGQNVTFRCDPISEHNRLYWYRQTLGQGPEFLTYFQNEAQLEKSRLLSDRFSAERPKGSFSTLEIQRTEQGDSAMYLCASSFPSRSTEAFFGQGTRLTVV.

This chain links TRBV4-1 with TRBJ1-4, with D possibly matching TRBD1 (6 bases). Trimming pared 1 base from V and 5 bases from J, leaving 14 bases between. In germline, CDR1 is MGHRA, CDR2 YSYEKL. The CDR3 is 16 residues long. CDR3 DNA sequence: TGCGCCAGCAGCCAAGTCAACAGGGAGCCCAATGAAAAACTGTTTTTT. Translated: CASSQVNREPNEKLFF.

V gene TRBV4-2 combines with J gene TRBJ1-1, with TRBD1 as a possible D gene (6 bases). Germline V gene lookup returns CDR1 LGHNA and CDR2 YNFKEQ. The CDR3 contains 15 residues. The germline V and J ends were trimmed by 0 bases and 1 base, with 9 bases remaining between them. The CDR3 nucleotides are TGTGCCAGCAGCCAAGACGTGGGGGCGAACACTGAAGCTTTCTTT. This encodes CASSQDVGANTEAFF.

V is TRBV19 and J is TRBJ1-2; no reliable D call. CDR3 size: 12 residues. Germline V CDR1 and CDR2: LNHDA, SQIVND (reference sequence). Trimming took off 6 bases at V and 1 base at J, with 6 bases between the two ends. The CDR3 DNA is TGTGCCAGTAGCTTAAATAACTATGGCTACACCTTC. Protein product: CASSLNNYGYTF. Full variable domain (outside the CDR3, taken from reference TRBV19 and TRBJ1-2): DGGITQSPKYLFRKEGQNVTLSCEQNLNHDAMYWYRQDPGQGLRLIYYSQIVNDFQKGDIAEGYSVSREKKESFPLTVTSAQKNPTAFYLCASSLNNYGYTFGSGTRLTVV.

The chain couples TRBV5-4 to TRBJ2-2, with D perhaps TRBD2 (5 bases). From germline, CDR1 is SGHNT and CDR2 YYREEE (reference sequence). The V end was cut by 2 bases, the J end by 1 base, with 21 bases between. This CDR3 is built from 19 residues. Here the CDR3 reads CASSFEDFRRSLNTGELFF. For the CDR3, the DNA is TGTGCCAGCAGCTTCGAGGACTTCCGCCGTTCGCTGAACACCGGGGAGCTGTTTTTT.

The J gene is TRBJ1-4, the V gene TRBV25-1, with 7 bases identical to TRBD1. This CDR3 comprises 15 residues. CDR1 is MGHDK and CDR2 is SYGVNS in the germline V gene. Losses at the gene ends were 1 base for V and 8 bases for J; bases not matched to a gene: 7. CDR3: CASSELRQGVEKLFF. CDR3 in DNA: TGTGCCAGCAGTGAATTGAGACAGGGTGTGGAAAAACTGTTTTTT. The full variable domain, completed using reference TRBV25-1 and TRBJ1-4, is EADIYQTPRYLVIGTGKKITLECSQTMGHDKMYWYQQDPGMELHLIHYSYGVNSTEKGDLSSESTVSRIRTEHFPLTLESARPSHTSQYLCASSELRQGVEKLFFGSGTQLSVL.

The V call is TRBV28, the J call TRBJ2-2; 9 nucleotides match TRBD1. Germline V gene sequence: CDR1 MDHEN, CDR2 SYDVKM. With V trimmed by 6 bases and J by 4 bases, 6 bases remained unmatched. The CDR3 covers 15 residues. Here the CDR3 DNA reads TGTGCCAGCAGCGGGACAGGGTCGCGCACCGGGGAGCTGTTTTTT. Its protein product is CASSGTGSRTGELFF.

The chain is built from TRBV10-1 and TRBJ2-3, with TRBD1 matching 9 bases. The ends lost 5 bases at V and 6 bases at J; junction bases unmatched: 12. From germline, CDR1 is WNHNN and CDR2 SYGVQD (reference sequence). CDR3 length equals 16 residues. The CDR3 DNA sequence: TGCGCCAGCAGTCAGACCGGGGACAGGGTCAGGGATACGCAGTATTTT. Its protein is CASSQTGDRVRDTQYF.

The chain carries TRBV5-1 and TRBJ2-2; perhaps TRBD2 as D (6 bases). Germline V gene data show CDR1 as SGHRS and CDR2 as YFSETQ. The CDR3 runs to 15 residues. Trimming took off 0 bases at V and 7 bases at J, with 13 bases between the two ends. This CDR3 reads CASSLARLGGGELFF. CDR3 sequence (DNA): TGCGCCAGCAGCTTGGCCCGTCTCGGGGGCGGGGAGCTGTTTTTT.

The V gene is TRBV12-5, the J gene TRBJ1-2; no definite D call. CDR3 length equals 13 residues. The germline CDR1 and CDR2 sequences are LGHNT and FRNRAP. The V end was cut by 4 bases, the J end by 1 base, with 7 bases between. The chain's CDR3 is CASGSGINYGYTF. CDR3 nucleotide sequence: TGTGCTAGTGGTTCGGGGATTAACTATGGCTACACCTTC. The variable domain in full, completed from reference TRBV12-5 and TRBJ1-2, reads DARVTQTPRHKVTEMGQEVTMRCQPILGHNTVFWYRQTMMQGLELLAYFRNRAPLDDSGMPKDRFSAEMPDATLATLKIQPSEPRDSAVYFCASGSGINYGYTFGSGTRLTVV.

The CDR3 loop reads CASSDSGYEQYF. In DNA, the CDR3 is TGTGCCAGCAGTGATTCAGGCTACGAGCAGTACTTC. The chain uses TRBV6-1 and TRBJ2-7; D unclear. The CDR3 consists of 12 residues. Between the trimmed V and J ends, which lost 3 bases and 3 bases, there was a span of 6 bases. CDR1 is MNHNS and CDR2 is SASEGT in the germline V gene.

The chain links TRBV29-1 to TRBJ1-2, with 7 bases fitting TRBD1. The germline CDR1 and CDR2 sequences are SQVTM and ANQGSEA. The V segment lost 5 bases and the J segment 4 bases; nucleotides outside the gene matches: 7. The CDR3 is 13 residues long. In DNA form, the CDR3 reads TGCAGCGTTACAGGGGAGTTGGGCTATGGCTACACCTTC. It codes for CSVTGELGYGYTF.

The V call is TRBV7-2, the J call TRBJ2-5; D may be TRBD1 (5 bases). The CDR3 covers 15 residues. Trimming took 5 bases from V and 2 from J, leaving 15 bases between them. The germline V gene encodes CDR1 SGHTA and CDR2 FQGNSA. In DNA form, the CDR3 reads TGTGCCAGCAGCCCCACCCGACCAGGGCAAGAGACCCAGTACTTC. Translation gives CASSPTRPGQETQYF.

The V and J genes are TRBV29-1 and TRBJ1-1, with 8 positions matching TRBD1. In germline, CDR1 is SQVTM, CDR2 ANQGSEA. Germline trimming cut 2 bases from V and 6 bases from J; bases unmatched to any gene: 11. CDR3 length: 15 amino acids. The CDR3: CSVEYRQGPRSEAFF. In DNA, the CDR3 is TGCAGCGTTGAATATAGACAGGGGCCCAGGTCTGAAGCTTTCTTT. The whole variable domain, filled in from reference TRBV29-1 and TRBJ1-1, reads SAVISQKPSRDICQRGTSLTIQCQVDSQVTMMFWYRQQPGQSLTLIATANQGSEATYESGFVIDKFPISRPNLTFSTLTVSNMSPEDSSIYLCSVEYRQGPRSEAFFGQGTRLTVV.

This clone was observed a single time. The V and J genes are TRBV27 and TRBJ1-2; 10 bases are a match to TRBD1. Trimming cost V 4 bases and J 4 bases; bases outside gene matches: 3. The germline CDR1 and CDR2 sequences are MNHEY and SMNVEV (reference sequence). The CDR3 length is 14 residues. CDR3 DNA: TGTGCCAGCAGTTCAGGGACAGGGGTCTATGGCTACACCTTC. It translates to CASSSGTGVYGYTF.

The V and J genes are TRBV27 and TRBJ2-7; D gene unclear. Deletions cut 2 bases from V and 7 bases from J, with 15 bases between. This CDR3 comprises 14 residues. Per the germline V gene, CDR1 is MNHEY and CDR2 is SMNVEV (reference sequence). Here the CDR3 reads CASSLRLNYEEQYF. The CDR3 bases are TGTGCCAGCAGTTTAAGGTTGAACTATGAAGAGCAGTACTTC.